Shown below are 12 T cell receptor beta chains from a single sample sequenced in a study of T-cell memory formation after mild COVID-19. Each CDR3 protein is one row after TCRdb ran MiXCR on the 5' RACE reads. The sample lists 500,000 to 600,000 distinct CDR3 sequences, approximately 19% occurring once. Sample: PBMCs or a T cell subset sorted from them (not recorded which). Receptor source: an adult woman who had mild COVID-19 (a few samples of this study predate the infection). Cell type and time point are not known.

CDR3 sequence reads: CASSLVDRTDTQYF. The DNA for the CDR3 is TGTGCCAGCAGTTTGGTGGACAGGACAGATACGCAGTATTTT. V is TRBV6-2 or TRBV6-3 and J is TRBJ2-3; 7 bases match TRBD1. The CDR3 covers 14 residues. Germline-derived CDR1 and CDR2 are MNHEY and SVGEGT. V dropped 4 bases and J dropped 3; count of bases not matched to a gene: 4.

This chain uses TRBV6-5 with TRBJ2-7, with D perhaps given as TRBD1 or TRBD2 (6 bases each). Germline loops: CDR1 MNHEY, CDR2 SVGAGI. V was trimmed by 0 bases and J by 6 bases, leaving 12 bases between them. This CDR3 has 14 amino acids. CDR3 amino acids: CASSYSRGGSEQYF. CDR3 DNA: TGTGCCAGCAGTTACTCGAGAGGGGGGAGCGAGCAGTACTTC.

The chain joins TRBV7-9 to TRBJ1-6; 7 nucleotides agree with TRBD1. Germline V gene data show CDR1 as SEHNR and CDR2 as FQNEAQ (reference sequence). Trimming at V came to 7 bases and at J to 12 bases, leaving 9 bases not matched to a gene. The CDR3 loop spans 13 amino acids. CDR3 in amino acids: CASTWPGGEPLHF. The CDR3 nucleotides read TGTGCCAGCACTTGGCCAGGGGGAGAACCCCTCCACTTT.

The chain links TRBV25-1 to TRBJ2-5, with 10 positions matching TRBD1. The CDR3 extends over 15 amino acids. V gave up 3 bases and J gave up 5 bases; unmatched junction bases: 6. CDR1 MGHDK and CDR2 SYGVNS come from the germline V gene. The DNA of the CDR3 is TGTGCCAGCAGTGATCCCGGGACAGGGGAGGAGACCCAGTACTTC. This encodes CASSDPGTGEETQYF. Full variable domain (rest looked up from reference TRBV25-1 and TRBJ2-5): EADIYQTPRYLVIGTGKKITLECSQTMGHDKMYWYQQDPGMELHLIHYSYGVNSTEKGDLSSESTVSRIRTEHFPLTLESARPSHTSQYLCASSDPGTGEETQYFGPGTRLLVL.

This clonotype was seen a handful of times. The genes are TRBV15 and TRBJ1-2; possible D gene TRBD1, 5 bases. V dropped 2 bases and J dropped 1 base, with 8 bases sitting between them. Per germline, CDR1 LNHNV and CDR2 YYDKDF (reference sequence). This CDR3 is 14 amino acids long. Here the CDR3 DNA reads TGTGCCACCAGCAGACAGGGCTTTAACTATGGCTACACCTTC. It yields the protein CATSRQGFNYGYTF.

This CDR3 reads CASSRGQYSPLHF. As DNA, the CDR3 is TGTGCCAGCAGCCGGGGACAGTATTCACCCCTCCACTTT. V and J are TRBV7-9 and TRBJ1-6; 7 bases line up with TRBD1. Germline V gene lookup returns CDR1 SEHNR and CDR2 FQNEAQ (reference sequence). V was clipped by 5 bases and J by 8 bases; unmatched bases: 3. There are 13 residues in the CDR3.

This sequence joins TRBV6-1 and TRBJ2-7, with D possibly TRBD1 on 5 matching bases. V lost 6 bases and J lost 4, with 16 bases in between. The CDR3 sequence is 14 residues long. Germline V gene sequence: CDR1 MNHNS, CDR2 SASEGT. CDR3 nucleotide sequence: TGTGCCAGCAGCGCGGACATTAGTTGGTACGAGCAGTACTTC. The encoded protein is CASSADISWYEQYF.

This clonotype occurred a few times. The rearrangement uses TRBV5-1 and TRBJ2-7; possibly TRBD2 for D (5 bases). In germline, CDR1 is SGHRS, CDR2 YFSETQ. This CDR3 is built from 12 residues. V gave up 3 bases and J gave up 5 bases, with 9 bases separating them. The CDR3 sequence is CASSWAGDEQYF. CDR3 in DNA: TGCGCCAGCAGCTGGGCCGGGGACGAGCAGTACTTC.

The V gene is TRBV4-1, the J gene TRBJ2-4, with a weak D call TRBD2 (6 bases). Per germline, CDR1 MGHRA and CDR2 YSYEKL. This CDR3 has 17 amino acids. The V and J ends lost 0 bases and 4 bases respectively, with 16 bases between them. The CDR3 loop is CASSQEPWVAAKNIQYF. The CDR3 region has the DNA TGCGCCAGCAGCCAAGAGCCGTGGGTAGCGGCTAAAAACATTCAGTACTTC.

This clonotype has more than one count but fewer than ten. The V gene is TRBV7-9, the J gene TRBJ2-1; 12 nucleotides align to TRBD2. The CDR3 consists of 15 residues. Germline CDR1 and CDR2: SEHNR and FQNEAQ (reference sequence). V trimming: 5 bases; J trimming: 9 bases; junction bases outside the gene matches: 8. The CDR3 loop reads CASSPPTSGGIEQFF. For the CDR3, the DNA is TGTGCCAGCAGCCCGCCCACTAGCGGGGGGATTGAGCAGTTCTTC.

This clonotype was picked up a small number of times. This chain uses TRBV5-1 with TRBJ2-3, with 8 bases that match TRBD2. The V gene's germline CDR1 is SGHRS and CDR2 YFSETQ. CDR3 length: 15 amino acids. The trim removed 4 bases at V and 6 bases at J, leaving 10 bases unmatched. The CDR3 here is CASSRSGGGGDTQYF. The CDR3, as DNA: TGCGCCAGCAGCCGAAGCGGGGGTGGAGGGGATACGCAGTATTTT.

This rearrangement joins TRBV7-9 to TRBJ2-5, with TRBD2 matching over 7 bases. CDR1 and CDR2 from the germline V gene are SEHNR and FQNEAQ (reference sequence). CDR3 length: 16 amino acids. V trimming: 5 bases; J trimming: 7 bases; junction bases outside the gene matches: 16. The CDR3 reads CASSASRQGPGGTQYF. The CDR3 bases are TGTGCCAGCAGCGCCAGTCGTCAGGGTCCGGGGGGGACCCAGTACTTC. Complete variable domain (other parts from reference TRBV7-9 and TRBJ2-5): DTGVSQNPRHKITKRGQNVTFRCDPISEHNRLYWYRQTLGQGPEFLTYFQNEAQLEKSRLLSDRFSAERPKGSFSTLEIQRTEQGDSAMYLCASSASRQGPGGTQYFGPGTRLLVL.